The clone carrying this T cell receptor beta chain appeared a single time. What it recognizes is unknown. The source of the sample is a study of cytomegalovirus exposure and HLA in healthy donors. Across the study: There were about 85 million unique TCRs (from HLA-typed donors) in an early data release. Points from the study as a whole: Common viral pathogens seemed, in a later analysis, to connect with several of the most significant clusters.

PCR employed 60 Vbeta and 13 Jbeta primers. The data were produced by immunoSEQ multiplex PCR, yet TCRdb's version contains in-frame clones alone and is incomplete. This table holds over 100,000 clones, 65% to 90% found once. The CDR3 extends over 14 amino acids. In germline, CDR1 is SGDLS, CDR2 YYNGEE. With V trimmed by 3 bases and J by 3 bases, 4 bases remained unmatched. The TCR was taken from a man aged 25 to 40 in good health and CMV-seronegative. Sequencing input: PBMCs. The chain combines TRBV9 with TRBJ1-1, with TRBD1 matching 8 bases. The CDR3 sequence: CASSAQGEDTEAFF. CDR3 in DNA: TGTGCCAGCAGCGCACAGGGGGAGGACACTGAAGCTTTCTTT.